One and the same sample provided the 16 T cell receptor beta chains below, sequenced in a study of CD8 T cells in ankylosing spondylitis (dated by TCRdb to the late 2010s). Points the paper makes about the study in general: Blood from ankylosing spondylitis patients appeared to be characterized by a TCR beta motif made up of fewer than ten highly homologous amino acid variants.

No cognate antigen is known for these TCRs. Libraries were made using 5' RACE. TCRdb shows the sequencer as Illumina HiSeq 2500. The raw public data were reprocessed by TCRdb itself: fastp quality trimming at Q25, MiXCR clonotype calling, in-frame beta chains only. Merged by CDR3 protein, the rows form single entries marked with the most common genes and DNA. This sample lists 750,000 to 850,000 distinct CDR3 sequences; approximately 10% were detected once. 0.51% of the sample belongs to the ten largest clones. The source material was blood, either unsorted or a sorted T cell fraction (not recorded which). Every receptor here comes from a male donor with ankylosing spondylitis.

The chain is built from TRBV28 and TRBJ2-1; 7 bases map to TRBD1. The trim removed 4 bases at V and 1 base at J, leaving 4 bases unmatched. Germline-derived CDR1 and CDR2 are MDHEN and SYDVKM. The CDR3 is 15 residues long. The CDR3 sequence is CASSSHRGSYNEQFF. For the CDR3, the DNA is TGTGCCAGCAGTTCCCACAGGGGTTCCTACAATGAGCAGTTCTTC.

This clonotype occurred many times. The chain recombines TRBV20-1 with TRBJ2-7, with D unclear. The CDR3 spans 14 residues. Trimming cost V 3 bases and J 4 bases, with 16 bases left between them. The germline CDR1 and CDR2 sequences are DFQATT and SNEGSKA (reference sequence). The CDR3 sequence: CSARRLENSYEQYF. CDR3 DNA: TGCAGTGCTAGGCGGCTAGAGAACTCGTACGAGCAGTACTTC.

This clonotype was counted once. V gene TRBV5-4 combines with J gene TRBJ2-1, with D uncertain. The CDR3 loop spans 14 amino acids. The V and J ends lost 4 bases and 5 bases respectively, with 13 bases between them. CDR1 is SGHNT and CDR2 is YYREEE in the germline V gene (reference sequence). This chain's CDR3 is CASSPGPTDNEQFF. The CDR3 DNA sequence: TGTGCCAGCAGCCCCGGACCCACCGACAATGAGCAGTTCTTC.

The chain has TRBV29-1 and TRBJ2-5; D gene unclear. There are 16 residues in the CDR3. Germline-derived CDR1 and CDR2 are SQVTM and ANQGSEA. V lost 1 base and J 2 bases, leaving 17 bases between the germline ends. For the CDR3, the DNA is TGCAGCGTTGAAGGTCAGGAGAGAAACACTCAAGAGACCCAGTACTTC. Protein product: CSVEGQERNTQETQYF.

This rearrangement joins TRBV6-2 or TRBV6-3 to TRBJ2-2, with TRBD1 as a possible D gene (6 bases). Trimming left V 10 bases short and J 2 bases short, with 14 bases between. From germline, CDR1 is MNHEY and CDR2 SVGEGT. This CDR3 has 14 amino acids. The chain's CDR3 is CATQRDTNTGELFF. CDR3 nucleotides: TGTGCCACCCAAAGGGACACCAACACCGGGGAGCTGTTTTTT.

This clonotype was counted a few times. The chain combines TRBV21-1 with TRBJ2-7; the listed D gene, TRBD1, was not tested against the DNA. TRBV21-1 constitutes a pseudogene. The CDR3 is 17 residues long. In DNA form, the CDR3 reads TGTGCCAGCAGCATGGGGAAAGGGGGCCAGGGATCCTACGAGCAGTACTTC. This encodes CASSMGKGGQGSYEQYF.

The CDR3 is CASSWRQGTGANVLTF. The CDR3 nucleotides are TGTGCCAGCAGCTGGCGACAGGGGACTGGGGCCAACGTCCTGACTTTC. The chain carries TRBV7-3 and TRBJ2-6; the match to TRBD1 covers 8 bases. This CDR3 comprises 16 residues. Trimming at V came to 4 bases and at J to 2 bases, leaving 4 bases not matched to a gene. CDR1 is SGHTA, CDR2 FQGTGA, per germline.

At least ten counts were recorded for this clonotype. This chain links TRBV7-3 with TRBJ2-7; D might be TRBD1 (6 bases). V lost 0 bases, J lost 6 bases, and 12 bases lay in between. Per the germline V gene, CDR1 is SGHTA and CDR2 is FQGTGA. CDR3 size: 14 residues. The CDR3 DNA follows: TGTGCCAGCAGCTTAACTGGTCAGGGGAGCGAGCAGTACTTC. Its protein is CASSLTGQGSEQYF.

This clonotype was seen repeatedly, ten times or more. The chain joins TRBV20-1 to TRBJ2-2, with D perhaps TRBD1 or TRBD2 (5 bases each). Trimming removed 0 bases from V and 0 bases from J, with 11 bases in between. Germline V gene data show CDR1 as DFQATT and CDR2 as SNEGSKA (reference sequence). The CDR3 spans 16 residues. The CDR3 loop reads CSARDPRGSNTGELFF. The CDR3 bases are TGCAGTGCTAGAGATCCGAGGGGCTCGAACACCGGGGAGCTGTTTTTT.

Note on this clonotype: A much larger clone sits a single nucleotide away, making a read error possible. The chain couples TRBV12-3 or TRBV12-4 to TRBJ2-7, with 12 bases matching TRBD2. The CDR3 is made up of 16 amino acids. J gave up 2 bases and V 7 bases, and 9 bases lay outside the gene matches. CDR3 in amino acids: CASNSDGLAGTYEQYF. Here the CDR3 DNA reads TGTGCCAGCAATTCCGACGGACTAGCGGGAACCTACGAGCAGTACTTC.

This clonotype was counted only a few times. This chain connects TRBV20-1 to TRBJ2-2, with D perhaps matching TRBD1 (6 bases). Trimming took off 5 bases at V and 4 bases at J, with 11 bases between the two ends. Germline V lookup: CDR1 DFQATT, CDR2 SNEGSKA (reference sequence). This CDR3 region has 13 residues. CDR3 sequence: CSAPPTGTGELFF. The CDR3 bases are TGCAGTGCTCCCCCGACAGGCACCGGGGAGCTGTTTTTT.

This clonotype was detected only a few times. This chain connects TRBV11-1 to TRBJ2-1, with 10 positions matching TRBD2. Unmatched junction bases numbered 8, after V lost 4 bases and J lost 8 bases. Germline-derived CDR1 and CDR2 are SGHAT and FQDESV (reference sequence). CDR3 length equals 15 residues. DNA of the CDR3: TGTGCCAGCAGCTACAGGGTCCTAGCGGGGGATGAGCAGTTCTTC. Amino acids: CASSYRVLAGDEQFF.

The rearrangement joins TRBV5-1 to TRBJ2-1; 7 bases are shared with TRBD1. The V gene's germline CDR1 is SGHRS and CDR2 YFSETQ. V lost 4 bases, J lost 1 base, and 5 bases stayed unmatched. The length of the CDR3 is 15 residues. The CDR3 protein is CASSITGESYNEQFF. The DNA of the CDR3 is TGCGCCAGCAGCATTACAGGGGAATCCTACAATGAGCAGTTCTTC.

This clonotype was seen a few times. The chain couples TRBV7-2 to TRBJ1-4; D is ambiguous. Trimming left V 1 base short and J 6 bases short, with 9 bases between. Per germline, CDR1 SGHTA and CDR2 FQGNSA. The CDR3 is made up of 14 amino acids. DNA for the CDR3: TGTGCCAGCAGCTTAGTCGGAGGGTATGAAAAACTGTTTTTT. This sequence encodes CASSLVGGYEKLFF.

On this clonotype itself: Just one base apart from a much larger clone, this may be a read error. The chain carries TRBV5-1 and TRBJ1-6, with TRBD1 matching over 9 bases. The CDR3 runs 15 residues. Germline V gene data show CDR1 as SGHRS and CDR2 as YFSETQ. The CDR3 DNA reads as TGCGCCAGCAGCAGGGGACAGGGAAGTAATTCACCCTTCCACTTT. Its translation: CASSRGQGSNSPFHF.

This clonotype showed up many times. CDR3 DNA sequence: TGTGCCAGCAGCCTCTCGTGGGGGAACACCATATATTTT. Translated: CASSLSWGNTIYF. The chain has TRBV7-2 and TRBJ1-3, with a possible D match to TRBD1 (5 bases). Germline loops: CDR1 SGHTA, CDR2 FQGNSA. V lost 5 bases and J 7 bases, leaving 12 bases between the germline ends. The CDR3 consists of 13 residues.